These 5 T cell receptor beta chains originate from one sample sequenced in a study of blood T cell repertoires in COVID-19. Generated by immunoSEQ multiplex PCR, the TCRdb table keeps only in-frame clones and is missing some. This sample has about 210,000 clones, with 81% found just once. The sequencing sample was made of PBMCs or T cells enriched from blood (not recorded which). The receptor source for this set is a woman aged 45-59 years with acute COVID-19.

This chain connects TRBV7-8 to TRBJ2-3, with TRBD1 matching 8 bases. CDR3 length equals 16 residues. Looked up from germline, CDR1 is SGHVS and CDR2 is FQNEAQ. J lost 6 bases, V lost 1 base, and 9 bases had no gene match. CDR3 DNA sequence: TGTGCCAGCAGCTTAGTTCAGGGGGCGCGTGGTGATACGCAGTATTTT. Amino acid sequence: CASSLVQGARGDTQYF.

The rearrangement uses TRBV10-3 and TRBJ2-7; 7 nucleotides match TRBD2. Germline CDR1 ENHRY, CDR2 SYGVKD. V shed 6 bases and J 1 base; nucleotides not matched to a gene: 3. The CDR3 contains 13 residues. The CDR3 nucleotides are TGTGCCATCAGCGGGGGGAGGTCCTACGAGCAGTACTTC. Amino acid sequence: CAISGGRSYEQYF.

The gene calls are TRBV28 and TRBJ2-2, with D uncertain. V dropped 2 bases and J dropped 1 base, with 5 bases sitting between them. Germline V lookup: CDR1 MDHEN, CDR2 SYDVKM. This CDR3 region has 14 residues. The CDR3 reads CASSLTGNTGELFF. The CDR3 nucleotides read TGTGCCAGCAGTTTAACGGGGAACACCGGGGAGCTGTTTTTT.

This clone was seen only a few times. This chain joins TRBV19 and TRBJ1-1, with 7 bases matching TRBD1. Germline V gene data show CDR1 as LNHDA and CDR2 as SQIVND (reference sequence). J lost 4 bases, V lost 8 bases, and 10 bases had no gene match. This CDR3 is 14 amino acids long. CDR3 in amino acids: CASDHRGLATEAFF. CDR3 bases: TGTGCCAGTGACCACAGGGGTTTGGCCACTGAAGCTTTCTTT. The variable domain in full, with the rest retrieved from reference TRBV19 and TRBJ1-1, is DGGITQSPKYLFRKEGQNVTLSCEQNLNHDAMYWYRQDPGQGLRLIYYSQIVNDFQKGDIAEGYSVSREKKESFPLTVTSAQKNPTAFYLCASDHRGLATEAFFGQGTRLTVV.

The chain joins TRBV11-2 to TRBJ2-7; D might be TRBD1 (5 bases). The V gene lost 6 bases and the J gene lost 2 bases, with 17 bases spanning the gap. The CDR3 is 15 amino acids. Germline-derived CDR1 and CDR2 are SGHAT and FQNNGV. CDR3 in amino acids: CASSPGQIQPYEQYF. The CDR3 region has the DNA TGTGCCAGCAGTCCCGGACAAATACAACCCTACGAGCAGTACTTC.